Detailed here is one T cell receptor (beta chain). Its specificity is not known. This specimen belongs to a study of metastatic and nonmetastatic thyroid tumors. The overall study: Patients with malignant and benign thyroid disease provided blood and tumor or nodule tissue, whose repertoires were compared.

Study-wide points: Within blood and tumor, benign nodules reportedly had significantly lower TCR beta diversity than malignant thyroid tumors did.

The CDR3 is 15 amino acids. The V end lost 4 bases, the J end lost 4 bases, and 14 bases lay between the germline ends. The germline CDR1 and CDR2 sequences are SGHAT and FQDESV (reference sequence). Prior to thyroid surgery, none of the patients had received any treatment. Methods used by the authors: The study built a papillary thyroid cancer distant-metastasis classifier from CDR3 differences across clinicopathological groups. TCRdb called clones again from the PCR reads with MiXCR. These V and J calls rely on TCRdb rather than the paper's analysis. The profile shows 27,000 or so clones, approximately 16% of them singletons.

This TCR derives from a male donor with papillary thyroid cancer or a benign thyroid nodule (not recorded which). Some clones in this sample may be carry-over from other donors' samples. The chain links TRBV11-1 to TRBJ2-1; possibly TRBD2 for D (5 bases). Sequencing was performed on blood. CDR3 sequence reads: CASSSTSWLYNEQFF. The CDR3 DNA reads TGTGCCAGCAGCTCCACTAGTTGGTTATACAATGAGCAGTTCTTC.